This TCR beta chain was observed in a study of T cell responses to AZD1222 COVID-19 vaccine. Study-wide results and limits: None of the repertoires were sampled until the peak T cell response had passed. Clonal diversity was possibly underestimated; the donors were predominantly white British and more often female. Epitopes outside B.1.351 and B.1.1.7 mutated regions reportedly drew nearly half of spike TCRs. With dominance at 160-218 and 743-854, vaccine-associated CD4 TCRs spanned spike.

Points on this clone: The antigen is unknown.

CDR1 is LNHDA and CDR2 is SQIVND in the germline V gene (reference sequence). V was clipped by 5 bases and J by 3 bases, with 11 bases between them. This CDR3 is 14 amino acids long. Assay used: immunoSEQ multiplex PCR; TCRdb lists only in-frame clones, some missing. The table lists 56,000 or so clones, approximately 88% of them singletons. The chain joins TRBV19 to TRBJ1-5; no clear D. The receptor was isolated from an adult in good health. Sequenced material: peripheral blood, taken on day 0 of AZD1222 vaccination. The CDR3 sequence is CASSGTSINQPQHF. The DNA for the CDR3 is TGTGCCAGTAGTGGAACGAGTATCAATCAGCCCCAGCATTTT.